This T cell receptor beta chain was captured by sequencing in a study of T-cell memory formation after mild COVID-19. TCRdb reprocessed the 5' RACE reads with MiXCR, giving one entry per CDR3 protein. This sample has some 410,000 distinct CDR3 sequences, with more than 20% found just once. This clonotype has just a few counts. Germline assignment: CDR1 SGHKS and CDR2 YYEKEE (reference sequence). The CDR3 is 14 residues long. The V end was cut by 3 bases, the J end by 0 bases, with 8 bases between. The sequenced sample consisted of PBMCs or a T cell subset sorted from them (not recorded which). The clonotype was recovered from an adult woman who had mild COVID-19 (a few samples of this study predate the infection). Cell type and time point are not known. The chain couples TRBV5-5 to TRBJ2-3; D tentatively reads TRBD1 or TRBD2 (5 bases each). The CDR3 reads CASSWGSSTDTQYF. The CDR3 DNA follows: TGTGCCAGCAGCTGGGGGTCTAGCACAGATACGCAGTATTTT.